This TCR beta chain was documented in a study of blood T cell repertoires in COVID-19. The overall study: COVID-19 samples, acute and convalescent, were from the United States, Italy and Spain. T cells, B-cell-depleted T cells, or PBMCs provided the cDNA or gDNA that served as material.

Between the trimmed V and J ends, which lost 4 bases and 6 bases, there was a span of 15 bases. CDR3 length: 14 residues. The germline V gene has CDR1 KGHSH and CDR2 LQKENI. Authors' processing steps: Estimation of nucleated cell counts was performed using reference gene primer amplification. Generated by immunoSEQ multiplex PCR, the TCRdb table keeps only in-frame clones and is missing some. The DNA gave D and trimming, while V, J and clone size come from that table. Here the sample spans approximately 140,000 clones, less than 90% being singletons. The sample comprised PBMCs or T cells enriched from blood (not recorded which). The receptor comes from a middle-aged man with acute COVID-19. The chain employs TRBV18 and TRBJ2-5; D is unclear. The CDR3 region has the DNA TGTGCCAGCTCACTACTCCCGGGTTCCCAGACCCAGTACTTC. It specifies CASSLLPGSQTQYF.